Only one count was recorded for the clone carrying this T cell receptor beta chain. Its matching antigen is unknown. These data come from a study of T cells in localized non-small cell lung cancer. Findings of the study overall: Heterogeneity remains possible, as sequencing covered one tumor region only. The study linked higher blood T cell density to longer overall survival. Appearance in adjacent lung was seen for a median roughly 50 of the top 100 tumor clones. Uninvolved adjacent lung showed higher T cell clonality than tumor.

The data were produced by immunoSEQ multiplex PCR, yet TCRdb's version contains in-frame clones alone and is incomplete. The sample has some 37,000 clones, around 87% seen once. This CDR3 has 15 amino acids. Trimming removed 3 bases from V and 8 bases from J; junction bases left unmatched: 9. Germline V gene sequence: CDR1 SGDLS, CDR2 YYNGEE. This sequence was found in a man aged 18 to 49 with stage I lung adenocarcinoma. The gene calls are TRBV9 and TRBJ1-4; 8 nucleotides align to TRBD1. The input for sequencing was peripheral blood, taken before any cancer treatment. This CDR3 is CASSDPTGAREKLFF. The CDR3 DNA is TGTGCCAGCAGCGATCCGACAGGGGCGCGGGAAAAACTGTTTTTT.